A selection of T cell receptor beta chains follows, all from one sample in a study of metastatic and nonmetastatic thyroid tumors. TCRdb reanalyzed the PCR reads via MiXCR. The sample records about 41,000 clones, around 24% being singletons. Sequences were obtained from tumor tissue. The source is a female donor with papillary thyroid cancer or a benign thyroid nodule (not recorded which). Some clones in this sample may be carry-over from other donors' samples. Both conserved end residues are part of each CDR3. D genes are given only for firm matches. A row's size may be missing; if present it is once, few, many or a size class.

d_call	v_call	j_call	clone_size	cdr3_aa	cdr3_nt
TRBD1	TRBV6-1	TRBJ1-4	many	CASRPGTGGSEKLFF	TGTGCCAGCAGGCCCGGGACAGGGGGGAGTGAAAAACTGTTTTTT
NA	TRBV4-1	TRBJ2-7	NA	CASSQVFSMLGLGGYEQYF	TGCGCCAGCAGCCAAGTATTCAGTATGTTAGGACTAGGGGGCTACGAGCAGTACTTC
NA	TRBV30	TRBJ1-5	many	CAWSVLGRANQPQHF	TGTGCCTGGAGTGTACTGGGACGGGCTAATCAGCCCCAGCATTTT
NA	TRBV6-5	TRBJ1-2	medium-sized	CASSYTTGTNYGYTF	TGTGCCAGCAGTTACACGACCGGGACAAACTATGGCTACACCTTC
NA	TRBV20-1	TRBJ1-2	NA	CSARSASNYGYTF	TGCAGTGCTAGATCCGCCTCTAACTATGGCTACACCTTC
TRBD2	TRBV5-1	TRBJ2-1	NA	CASSPSWLADSSYNEQFF	TGCGCCAGCAGCCCTTCGTGGCTAGCGGATTCCTCCTACAATGAGCAGTTCTTC
TRBD2	TRBV20-1	TRBJ2-1	medium-sized	CSASGASGKGLNNEQFF	TGCAGTGCTAGTGGGGCTAGCGGGAAGGGGTTGAACAATGAGCAGTTCTTC
NA	TRBV29-1	TRBJ2-1	many	CSVDRGAYNGQFF	TGCAGCGTTGACAGGGGGGCCTACAATGGGCAGTTCTTC
NA	TRBV7-3	TRBJ2-3	NA	CASTFAGSPTDTQYF	TGTGCCAGCACCTTTGCGGGATCCCCCACAGATACGCAGTATTTT
TRBD1	TRBV27	TRBJ1-2	few	CASSLFSPGTGTFGYTF	TGTGCCAGCAGTTTATTCTCTCCCGGGACAGGGACTTTTGGCTACACCTTC
NA	TRBV11-2	TRBJ1-3	NA	CASSPIGSVLGNTIYF	TGTGCCAGCAGTCCGATCGGGAGCGTGTTGGGAAACACCATATATTTT
TRBD1	TRBV5-1	TRBJ1-1	NA	CASRGSGDREAFF	TGCGCCAGCAGGGGCTCCGGGGACAGGGAAGCTTTCTTT
NA	TRBV28	TRBJ2-3	many	CASSYAGDRFTQYF	TGTGCCAGCAGCTACGCAGGGGACCGGTTTACGCAGTATTTT
NA	TRBV28	TRBJ1-2	few	CASSFLYGYTF	TGTGCCAGCAGTTTTTTATATGGCTACACCTTC
NA	TRBV11-2	TRBJ1-1	few	CASGDTEAFF	TGTGCCAGCGGGGACACTGAAGCTTTCTTT
NA	TRBV28	TRBJ1-1	NA	CASSFGPGTAFF	TGTGCCAGCAGTTTTGGTCCCGGGACGGCTTTCTTT
NA	TRBV27	TRBJ1-4	many	CASSLTRREKLFF	TGTGCCAGCAGTTTGACCCGAAGGGAAAAACTGTTTTTT
TRBD1	TRBV11-2	TRBJ2-1	NA	CASSLWTGARGNEQFF	TGTGCCAGCAGCTTATGGACAGGTGCCCGGGGCAATGAGCAGTTCTTC
NA	TRBV27	TRBJ1-1	many	CASSWRTANTEAFF	TGTGCCAGCAGTTGGAGGACAGCGAACACTGAAGCTTTCTTT
TRBD1	TRBV25-1	TRBJ1-5	NA	CASSQTGGYQPQHF	TGTGCCAGCAGCCAGACAGGGGGCTATCAGCCCCAGCATTTT
NA	TRBV19	TRBJ1-5	NA	CPSSILEFNQPHHF	TGTCCCAGTAGTATTCTGGAGTTCAATCAGCCCCATCATTTT
NA	TRBV11-1	TRBJ2-5	NA	CASSARDMGRETQYF	TGTGCCAGCAGCGCGCGTGACATGGGGCGAGAGACCCAGTACTTC
TRBD1	TRBV6-1	TRBJ1-6	few	CASSEEEGRGNSPLHF	TGTGCCAGCAGTGAAGAAGAAGGCAGGGGGAATTCACCCCTCCACTTT
TRBD2	TRBV28	TRBJ2-5	NA	CASSIAGEGEETQYF	TGTGCCAGCAGTATAGCGGGAGAGGGGGAAGAGACCCAGTACTTC
TRBD2	TRBV27	TRBJ2-1	few	CASSDLLLADKYNEQFF	TGTGCCAGCAGTGACCTTCTACTAGCGGATAAATACAATGAGCAGTTCTTC
TRBD2	TRBV4-1	TRBJ2-1	many	CASSKRGLAGGASSYNEQFF	TGCGCCAGCAGCAAACGAGGACTAGCGGGAGGGGCGAGCTCCTACAATGAGCAGTTCTTC
TRBD2	TRBV5-8	TRBJ2-2	NA	CASSNMGGRDTGELFF	TGTGCCAGCAGCAACATGGGCGGGAGGGACACCGGGGAGCTGTTTTTT
NA	TRBV12-3/TRBV12-4	TRBJ1-5	many	CASSIRPGTRNQPQHF	TGTGCCAGCAGTATAAGACCCGGGACCCGTAATCAGCCCCAGCATTTT
NA	TRBV6-1	TRBJ1-6	NA	CASSTGSHNSPLHF	TGTGCCAGCTCTACCGGGTCCCATAATTCACCCCTCCACTTT
NA	TRBV6-1	TRBJ2-1	few	CASSEFTSYNEQFF	TGTGCCAGCAGTGAATTTACGTCCTACAATGAGCAGTTCTTC
NA	TRBV5-5	TRBJ2-3	many	CASSLGKSTDTQYF	TGTGCCAGCAGCTTGGGTAAGAGCACAGATACGCAGTATTTT
NA	TRBV19	TRBJ2-1	many	CASSTWTIRDYNEQFF	TGTGCCAGTAGTACGTGGACTATTCGGGACTACAATGAGCAGTTCTTC
TRBD1	TRBV11-2	TRBJ2-1	NA	CAGSSGTGGYNEQFF	TGTGCCGGCAGCTCCGGGACAGGGGGCTACAATGAGCAGTTCTTC
NA	TRBV11-2	TRBJ2-2	many	CASSYYSFGGELFF	TGTGCCAGCAGCTATTATAGCTTCGGCGGGGAGCTGTTTTTT
TRBD1	TRBV5-6	TRBJ2-1	NA	CASSWTGTGTYNEQFF	TGTGCCAGCAGCTGGACCGGGACAGGGACTTACAATGAGCAGTTCTTC
TRBD1	TRBV7-2	TRBJ2-7	NA	CASSSGHGTVDYEQYF	TGTGCCAGCAGCTCAGGGCACGGGACAGTGGATTACGAGCAGTACTTC